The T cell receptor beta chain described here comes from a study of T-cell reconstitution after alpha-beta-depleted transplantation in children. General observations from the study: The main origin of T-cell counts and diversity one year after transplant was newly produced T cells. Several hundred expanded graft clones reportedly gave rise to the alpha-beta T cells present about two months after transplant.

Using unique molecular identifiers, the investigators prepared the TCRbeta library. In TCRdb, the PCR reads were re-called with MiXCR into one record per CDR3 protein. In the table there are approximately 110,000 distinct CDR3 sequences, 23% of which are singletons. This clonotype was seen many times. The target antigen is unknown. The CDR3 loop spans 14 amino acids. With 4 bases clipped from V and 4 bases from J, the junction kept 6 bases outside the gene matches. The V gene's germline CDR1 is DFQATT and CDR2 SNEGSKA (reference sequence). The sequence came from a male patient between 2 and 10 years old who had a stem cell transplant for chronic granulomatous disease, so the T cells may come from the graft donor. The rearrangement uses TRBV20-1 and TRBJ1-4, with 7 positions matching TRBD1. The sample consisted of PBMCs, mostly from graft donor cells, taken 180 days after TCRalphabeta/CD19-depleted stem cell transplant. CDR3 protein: CSATPGQINEKLFF. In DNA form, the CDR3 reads TGCAGTGCTACACCGGGACAGATTAATGAAAAACTGTTTTTT.